This is a list of T cell receptor beta chains from one sample in a study of vaccination effects on CD4 cells after COVID-19. Their specific antigens are unknown. TCRdb's copy holds only in-frame clones and misses some; the assay was immunoSEQ multiplex PCR. The profile shows tens of thousands of clones, roughly two thirds of them singletons. The sample was CD4+ T cells from PBMCs cultured with HCoV-229E spike peptides, taken after COVID-19 vaccination. Every receptor here comes from a human donor who received a COVID-19 vaccine. Both conserved end residues are part of each CDR3. Each record gives: CDR3 protein, CDR3 DNA, J gene, clone size, V gene, D gene, CDR3 length. A D gene is named only where the DNA matches it firmly. The size of a clone is reported for some rows only, either as once, few or many, or as a class for expanded clones.

CASSFGSLRTTSNEKLFF TGTGCCAGCAGCTTTGGGTCCCTGAGGACTACGTCTAATGAAAAACTGTTTTTT TRBJ1-4 . TRBV7-9 . 18
CASSIIGMNTEAFF TGTGCCAGTAGTATAATAGGTATGAACACTGAAGCTTTCTTT TRBJ1-1 . TRBV19 . 14
CASSVQGAAFF TGTGCCAGCAGCGTACAGGGGGCAGCTTTCTTT TRBJ1-1 . TRBV12-3/TRBV12-4 TRBD1 11
CASSPMILARGTGELFF TGCGCCAGCAGCCCAATGATACTAGCGCGGGGCACCGGGGAGCTGTTTTTT TRBJ2-2 . TRBV5-1 TRBD2 17
CASSFGSANTEAFF TGTGCCAGCAGCTTTGGCTCTGCGAACACTGAAGCTTTCTTT TRBJ1-1 . TRBV11-2 . 14
CASTPRAGSEAFF TGTGCCAGCACCCCCCGTGCAGGGTCTGAAGCTTTCTTT TRBJ1-1 . TRBV6-5 . 13
CASSMSGYRDSNEKLFF TGTGCCAGTAGTATGAGCGGGTACAGGGATTCTAATGAAAAACTGTTTTTT TRBJ1-4 . TRBV19 . 17
CASSLEAQADSPLHF TGTGCCAGCAGCTTGGAGGCCCAGGCCGACTCACCCCTCCACTTT TRBJ1-6 few TRBV5-4 . 15
CASSSDRGTGSLHF TGTGCCAGCAGTTCCGACAGGGGGACGGGGTCCCTCCACTTT TRBJ1-6 . TRBV27 TRBD1 14
CASSLLWDQPQHF TGTGCCAGCAGCCTCTTGTGGGATCAGCCCCAGCATTTT TRBJ1-5 . TRBV2 . 13
CASSTLSGEKLFF TGTGCCAGCAGTACACTTTCTGGTGAAAAACTGTTTTTT TRBJ1-4 . TRBV19 . 13
CASSDDLEQYF TGTGCCAGCAGTGACGACCTTGAGCAGTACTTC TRBJ2-7 . TRBV6-6 . 11